The 4 T cell receptor beta chains listed next were all sequenced from one sample in a study of T cells in Graves' hyperthyroidism and ophthalmopathy. Amplified regions were TCR beta CDR3 sequences from RNA transcripts. The HTBI primer set was used in a first-round RT-PCR of the TCR CDR3. TCRdb reprocessed the multiplex PCR reads via MiXCR and lists one record per CDR3 protein. Of a few hundred thousand distinct CDR3 sequences listed, about 13% are singletons. Material: blood. These receptors all stem from a woman aged 18-29 years with Graves' hyperthyroidism.

There are a few counts of this clonotype. The chain recombines TRBV4-2 with TRBJ2-1, with 10 bases aligning to TRBD2. The V segment lost 0 bases and the J segment 8 bases; nucleotides outside the gene matches: 10. The CDR3 runs to 17 residues. CDR1 is LGHNA and CDR2 is YNFKEQ in the germline V gene. In nucleotides, the CDR3 is TGTGCCAGCAGCCAAGAGGTCCTAGCGGGGGTTGGCGATGAGCAGTTCTTC. Translated: CASSQEVLAGVGDEQFF.

This clonotype was found many times. The DNA of the CDR3 is TGTGCCACCAGCGGGACAGGGGATGAGCAGTTCTTC. Its translation is CATSGTGDEQFF. The rearrangement joins TRBV15 to TRBJ2-1, with TRBD1 identical over 10 bases. Germline V lookup: CDR1 LNHNV, CDR2 YYDKDF (reference sequence). The V and J ends lost 5 bases and 8 bases, in that order; junction bases with no gene match: 0. This CDR3 spans 12 amino acids. The full variable domain, in which reference TRBV15 and TRBJ2-1 provide the parts outside the CDR3, is DAMVIQNPRYQVTQFGKPVTLSCSQTLNHNVMYWYQQKSSQAPKLLFHYYDKDFNNEADTPDNFQSRRPNTSFCFLDIRSPGLGDTAMYLCATSGTGDEQFFGPGTRLTVL.

Note on this clonotype: A clone one base away is much larger, so this may be a read error. Because the CDR3 is missing its conserved closing phenylalanine or tryptophan, this is likely a read error. V gene TRBV11-2 combines with J gene TRBJ1-2; 9 positions match TRBD1. The trim removed 6 bases at V and 8 bases at J, leaving 13 bases unmatched. CDR1 is SGHAT and CDR2 is FQNNGV in the germline V gene. The CDR3 loop spans 15 amino acids. The CDR3 coding sequence is TGTGCCAGCAGGTCTATACAGGGGGCAGTAGGAGGCTACACCCTC. This gives the protein CASRSIQGAVGGYTL.

The chain recombines TRBV14 with TRBJ1-6; D gene uncertain. The V end was cut by 11 bases, the J end by 0 bases, with 17 bases between. The CDR3 spans 16 residues. Germline V gene lookup returns CDR1 SGHDN and CDR2 FVKESK. CDR3 residues: CAGGRDSSSYNSPLHF. In DNA form, the CDR3 reads TGTGCCGGCGGTCGAGACTCGAGCTCCTATAATTCACCCCTCCACTTT.